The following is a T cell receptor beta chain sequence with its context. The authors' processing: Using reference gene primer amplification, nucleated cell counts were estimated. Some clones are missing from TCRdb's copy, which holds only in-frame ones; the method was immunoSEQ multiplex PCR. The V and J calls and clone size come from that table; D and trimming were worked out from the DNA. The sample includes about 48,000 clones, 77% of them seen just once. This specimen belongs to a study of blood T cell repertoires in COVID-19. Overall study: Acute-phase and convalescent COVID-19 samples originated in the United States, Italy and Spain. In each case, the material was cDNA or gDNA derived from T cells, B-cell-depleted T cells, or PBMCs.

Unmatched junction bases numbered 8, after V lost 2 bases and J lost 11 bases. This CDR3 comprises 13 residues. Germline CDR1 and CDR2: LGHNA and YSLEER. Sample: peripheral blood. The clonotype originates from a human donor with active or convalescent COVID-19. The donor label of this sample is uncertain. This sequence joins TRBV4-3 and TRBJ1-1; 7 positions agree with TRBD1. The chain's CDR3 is CASSQNDREGAFF. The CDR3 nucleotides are TGCGCCAGCAGCCAAAACGACAGGGAAGGGGCTTTCTTT.